Below are 15 T cell receptor beta chains sequenced from a single sample in a study of blood T cell repertoires in COVID-19. Produced via immunoSEQ multiplex PCR; TCRdb's table is partial and in-frame only. The sample consists of hundreds of thousands of clones, approximately 89% of them appearing once. The sequenced sample was peripheral blood. The receptors here all came from a woman aged 60-75 years with COVID-19, enrolled during active disease.

J is TRBJ1-3 and V is TRBV18; no definite D call. Trimming shortened V by 4 bases and J by 0 bases, and 13 bases separated the two germline ends. CDR1 KGHSH and CDR2 LQKENI come from the germline V gene. The CDR3 extends over 16 amino acids. CDR3 amino acids: CASSRGSPSSGNTIYF. DNA of the CDR3: TGTGCCAGCTCACGCGGCAGCCCTAGCTCTGGAAACACCATATATTTT.

The chain carries TRBV28 and TRBJ1-6; the match to TRBD1 covers 8 bases. The CDR3 is 13 residues long. Per germline, CDR1 MDHEN and CDR2 SYDVKM. Trimming cost V 5 bases and J 8 bases; bases outside gene matches: 2. CDR3 DNA sequence: TGTGCCAGCAGTGAACAGGGGGATTCACCCCTCCACTTT. Encoded protein: CASSEQGDSPLHF. Full variable domain (rest looked up from reference TRBV28 and TRBJ1-6): DVKVTQSSRYLVKRTGEKVFLECVQDMDHENMFWYRQDPGLGLRLIYFSYDVKMKEKGDIPEGYSVSREKKERFSLILESASTNQTSMYLCASSEQGDSPLHFGNGTRLTVT.

The genes are TRBV19 and TRBJ1-5, with D perhaps TRBD1 (5 bases). The CDR3 length is 17 residues. V dropped 4 bases and J dropped 4 bases, with 20 bases sitting between them. Germline CDR1 LNHDA, CDR2 SQIVND (reference sequence). The CDR3 here is CASSTTPGNFFNQPQHF. CDR3 DNA: TGTGCCAGTAGTACTACCCCAGGGAACTTCTTTAATCAGCCCCAGCATTTT.

The V call is TRBV7-2, the J call TRBJ2-1; TRBD2 agrees at 10 bases. This CDR3 region has 15 residues. V shed 5 bases and J 6 bases; nucleotides not matched to a gene: 7. CDR1 is SGHTA, CDR2 FQGNSA, per germline. The DNA for the CDR3 is TGTGCCAGCAGCCCACTGCCTAGCGGGAGCAATGAGCAGTTCTTC. Amino acids: CASSPLPSGSNEQFF.

The chain carries TRBV10-3 and TRBJ1-5, with D unclear. Germline V gives CDR1 ENHRY, CDR2 SYGVKD. V lost 6 bases to trimming and J lost 2 bases, with 11 bases between them. This CDR3 comprises 14 residues. CDR3 DNA sequence: TGTGCCATCAGCAACAATGGAGGCAATCAGCCCCAGCATTTT. Translation gives CAISNNGGNQPQHF.

The chain has TRBV23-1 and TRBJ1-4; possibly TRBD1 for D (6 bases). TRBV23-1 is sorted into the ORF group, with uncertain function. V gave up 3 bases and J gave up 7 bases, with 12 bases separating them. The CDR3 is made up of 14 amino acids. CDR3 region: CASSQQGGGEKLFF. The CDR3 DNA follows: TGCGCCAGCAGTCAGCAGGGAGGGGGTGAAAAACTGTTTTTT.

This chain joins TRBV24-1 and TRBJ2-6, with D unclear. V was cut by 4 bases and J by 0 bases, with 12 bases left in between. This CDR3 comprises 17 residues. Per the germline V gene, CDR1 is KGHDR and CDR2 is SFDVKD. The DNA of the CDR3 is TGTGCCACCAGTGAGTTCCAGGAACTCTCTGGGGCCAACGTCCTGACTTTC. This sequence encodes CATSEFQELSGANVLTF.

V is TRBV7-6 and J is TRBJ1-6, with a weak D call TRBD1 (5 bases). Trimming removed 1 base from V and 10 bases from J, with 20 bases in between. Germline values: CDR1 SGHVS, CDR2 FNYEAQ. The CDR3 covers 17 residues. DNA for the CDR3: TGTGCCAGCAGCTTAGAGGGCGCAGGGTTTGAGACCTCACCCCTCCACTTT. It yields the protein CASSLEGAGFETSPLHF.

The chain joins TRBV5-1 to TRBJ2-2; 7 bases line up with TRBD1. Trimming at V came to 2 bases and at J to 4 bases, leaving 5 bases not matched to a gene. CDR3 length: 15 amino acids. The germline V gene encodes CDR1 SGHRS and CDR2 YFSETQ. Written as DNA, the CDR3 is TGCGCCAGCAGCTTACGACAGGGTACCACCGGGGAGCTGTTTTTT. As protein: CASSLRQGTTGELFF. The full variable domain, its missing parts supplied by reference TRBV5-1 and TRBJ2-2, is KAGVTQTPRYLIKTRGQQVTLSCSPISGHRSVSWYQQTPGQGLQFLFEYFSETQRNKGNFPGRFSGRQFSNSRSEMNVSTLELGDSALYLCASSLRQGTTGELFFGEGSRLTVL.

This clone was observed a handful of times. This chain joins TRBV28 and TRBJ1-2; D not resolved. Trimming took 6 bases from V and 3 from J, leaving 11 bases between them. CDR3 length: 13 residues. Germline V gene data show CDR1 as MDHEN and CDR2 as SYDVKM. The CDR3 DNA sequence: TGTGCCAGCAGACTCGGGGTGCACTATGGCTACACCTTC. This translates into CASRLGVHYGYTF.

The chain links TRBV19 to TRBJ1-2; TRBD1 matches 8 bases. The CDR3 has 17 amino acids. The V segment lost 8 bases and the J segment 1 base; nucleotides outside the gene matches: 15. From germline, CDR1 is LNHDA and CDR2 SQIVND (reference sequence). The CDR3 DNA sequence: TGTGCCAGTCGGGGAGGTACCGACAGGGGATTTAACTATGGCTACACCTTC. Translation gives CASRGGTDRGFNYGYTF. The whole variable domain, remainder taken from reference TRBV19 and TRBJ1-2, is DGGITQSPKYLFRKEGQNVTLSCEQNLNHDAMYWYRQDPGQGLRLIYYSQIVNDFQKGDIAEGYSVSREKKESFPLTVTSAQKNPTAFYLCASRGGTDRGFNYGYTFGSGTRLTVV.

The chain has TRBV10-3 and TRBJ1-1; 9 nucleotides line up with TRBD1. V dropped 2 bases and J dropped 5; count of bases not matched to a gene: 6. This CDR3 comprises 15 residues. Looked up from germline, CDR1 is ENHRY and CDR2 is SYGVKD. The CDR3 coding sequence is TGTGCCATCAGTGAGCAGACAGGGGGGGAAACTGAAGCTTTCTTT. Protein sequence: CAISEQTGGETEAFF.

V is TRBV7-9 and J is TRBJ1-2; possible D gene TRBD1, 5 bases. CDR3 length equals 17 residues. Trimming took off 4 bases at V and 4 bases at J, with 22 bases between the two ends. Germline V gene data show CDR1 as SEHNR and CDR2 as FQNEAQ (reference sequence). The DNA for the CDR3 is TGTGCCAGCAGCTCCCAAAAGACAGTATCCGTCAGCTATGGCTACACCTTC. It yields the protein CASSSQKTVSVSYGYTF. The whole variable domain, remainder taken from reference TRBV7-9 and TRBJ1-2, is DTGVSQNPRHKITKRGQNVTFRCDPISEHNRLYWYRQTLGQGPEFLTYFQNEAQLEKSRLLSDRFSAERPKGSFSTLEIQRTEQGDSAMYLCASSSQKTVSVSYGYTFGSGTRLTVV.

J is TRBJ1-1 and V is TRBV23-1; TRBD1 might be the D (5 bases). TRBV23-1 is assigned to the ORF class and has an uncertain function. The V gene lost 4 bases and the J gene lost 8 bases, with 29 bases spanning the gap. The CDR3 has 18 amino acids. The CDR3 reads CASSPLPGQGYSPEEAFF. DNA for the CDR3: TGCGCCAGCAGTCCCCTCCCCGGGCAGGGCTATTCTCCGGAGGAAGCTTTCTTT.

The V gene is TRBV6-6, the J gene TRBJ1-6; D is ambiguous. Looked up from germline, CDR1 is MNHNY and CDR2 is SVGAGI (reference sequence). Trimming took 4 bases from V and 7 from J, leaving 5 bases between them. This CDR3 is 12 amino acids long. The CDR3 loop reads CASSFENSPLHF. CDR3 nucleotides: TGTGCCAGCAGTTTTGAGAATTCACCCCTCCACTTT.